This is a list of T cell receptor beta chains from one sample in a study of cytomegalovirus exposure and HLA in healthy donors. Repertoires were generated with immunoSEQ multiplex PCR, while TCRdb's copy carries only in-frame clones and drops some. The data show approximately 160,000 clones, about 77% seen once. The sequencing input was PBMCs. The receptors here all came from a male donor in good health and CMV-seropositive. CDR3s include the opening cysteine and the closing phenylalanine or tryptophan. The order of the fields is V gene, clone size, CDR3 length, D gene, J gene, CDR3 DNA, CDR3 protein. A D gene is named only where the DNA matches it firmly. Not every row has a clone size; where given, it reads once, few, many or a size class.

V gene: TRBV6-4; clone size: NA; CDR3 length: 15; D gene: NA; J gene: TRBJ2-2; CDR3 DNA: TGTGCCAGCAGCCCGGGACACTCGAACACCGGGGAGCTGTTTTTT; CDR3 protein: CASSPGHSNTGELFF
V gene: TRBV19; clone size: NA; CDR3 length: 15; D gene: NA; J gene: TRBJ2-7; CDR3 DNA: TGTGCCAGTAGTACAGCGACAGGTTTACCCTACGAGCAGTACTTC; CDR3 protein: CASSTATGLPYEQYF
V gene: TRBV11-3; clone size: once; CDR3 length: 15; D gene: TRBD2; J gene: TRBJ2-3; CDR3 DNA: TGTGCCAGCAGCCGGGGACTAGCGGGGGGAGATACGCAGTATTTT; CDR3 protein: CASSRGLAGGDTQYF
V gene: TRBV29-1; clone size: NA; CDR3 length: 15; D gene: TRBD2; J gene: TRBJ2-5; CDR3 DNA: TGCAGCGTTGGGGCCGCGGGGGGGGCGGGAGAGACCCAGTACTTC; CDR3 protein: CSVGAAGGAGETQYF
V gene: TRBV5-6; clone size: NA; CDR3 length: 15; D gene: NA; J gene: TRBJ2-5; CDR3 DNA: TGTGCCAGCAGCTTGGTAGGGGGAGGGCAAGAGACCCAGTACTTC; CDR3 protein: CASSLVGGGQETQYF
V gene: TRBV27; clone size: NA; CDR3 length: 15; D gene: TRBD2; J gene: TRBJ2-7; CDR3 DNA: TGTGCCAGCAGTTTATCCTTACGGGGGGTCTACGAGCAGTACTTC; CDR3 protein: CASSLSLRGVYEQYF
V gene: TRBV9; clone size: NA; CDR3 length: 14; D gene: NA; J gene: TRBJ1-2; CDR3 DNA: TGTGCCAGCAGCGCGGGAAGGGGGAACTATGGCTACACCTTC; CDR3 protein: CASSAGRGNYGYTF
V gene: TRBV7-2; clone size: NA; CDR3 length: 15; D gene: TRBD1; J gene: TRBJ1-4; CDR3 DNA: TGTGCCAGCAGCCCCCAGACAGGGTTAAATGAAAAACTGTTTTTT; CDR3 protein: CASSPQTGLNEKLFF
V gene: TRBV19; clone size: NA; CDR3 length: 15; D gene: TRBD1; J gene: TRBJ2-3; CDR3 DNA: TGTGCCAGTAGAGCTACAGGGGCACGCACAGATACGCAGTATTTT; CDR3 protein: CASRATGARTDTQYF
V gene: TRBV9; clone size: NA; CDR3 length: 12; D gene: TRBD1; J gene: TRBJ2-3; CDR3 DNA: TGTGCCAGCAGCGTAGCAGGGGGTACGCAGTATTTT; CDR3 protein: CASSVAGGTQYF
V gene: TRBV7-9; clone size: NA; CDR3 length: 13; D gene: NA; J gene: TRBJ1-1; CDR3 DNA: TGTTCCAGCAGCTTCTACAGGGATACTGAAGCTTTCTTT; CDR3 protein: CSSSFYRDTEAFF
V gene: TRBV19; clone size: NA; CDR3 length: 16; D gene: TRBD1; J gene: TRBJ2-7; CDR3 DNA: TGTGCCAGTAAAGCCAGGGGGACAGACTACCATTACGAGCAGTACTTC; CDR3 protein: CASKARGTDYHYEQYF
V gene: TRBV7-2; clone size: NA; CDR3 length: 12; D gene: TRBD1; J gene: TRBJ2-5; CDR3 DNA: TGTGCCAGCCGCGACAGGGAAGAGACCCAGTACTTC; CDR3 protein: CASRDREETQYF
V gene: TRBV7-8; clone size: NA; CDR3 length: 15; D gene: NA; J gene: TRBJ1-3; CDR3 DNA: TGTGCCAGCAGCCTCAGGGATTCTCCTGGAAACACCATATATTTT; CDR3 protein: CASSLRDSPGNTIYF
V gene: TRBV29-1; clone size: NA; CDR3 length: 14; D gene: NA; J gene: TRBJ1-4; CDR3 DNA: TGCAGCGTCGCGGTAGTTGCAACTAATGAAAAACTGTTTTTT; CDR3 protein: CSVAVVATNEKLFF
V gene: TRBV7-3; clone size: few; CDR3 length: 12; D gene: NA; J gene: TRBJ2-3; CDR3 DNA: TGTGCCAGCAGCTCCCCGGGGGATACGCAGTATTTT; CDR3 protein: CASSSPGDTQYF
V gene: TRBV5-1; clone size: NA; CDR3 length: 15; D gene: TRBD2; J gene: TRBJ2-5; CDR3 DNA: TGCGCCAGCAGCTTCCTAGCGGGGGGGATAAAGACCCAGTACTTC; CDR3 protein: CASSFLAGGIKTQYF
V gene: TRBV5-1; clone size: NA; CDR3 length: 13; D gene: NA; J gene: TRBJ1-2; CDR3 DNA: TGCGCCAGCAGCTTAACAACTAACTATGGCTACACCTTC; CDR3 protein: CASSLTTNYGYTF
V gene: TRBV4-2; clone size: NA; CDR3 length: 18; D gene: NA; J gene: TRBJ2-2; CDR3 DNA: TGTGCCAGCAGCCAAGGGGTGGGGGCGGGGGCGAACACCGGGGAGCTGTTTTTT; CDR3 protein: CASSQGVGAGANTGELFF
V gene: TRBV2; clone size: NA; CDR3 length: 13; D gene: NA; J gene: TRBJ1-1; CDR3 DNA: TGTGCCAGCAGTGATGGGGGGATGCCTGAAGCTTTCTTT; CDR3 protein: CASSDGGMPEAFF
V gene: TRBV10-2; clone size: NA; CDR3 length: 15; D gene: NA; J gene: TRBJ2-1; CDR3 DNA: TGCGCCAGCAGTGAGTCGAAGCAGGGCCCGGATGAGCAGTTCTTC; CDR3 protein: CASSESKQGPDEQFF
V gene: TRBV19; clone size: NA; CDR3 length: 16; D gene: NA; J gene: TRBJ1-5; CDR3 DNA: TGTGCCAGTAGTATAGACACAGGGTCGAGCAATCAGCCCCAGCATTTT; CDR3 protein: CASSIDTGSSNQPQHF
V gene: TRBV7-3; clone size: NA; CDR3 length: 15; D gene: NA; J gene: TRBJ2-2; CDR3 DNA: TGTGCCAGCAGCCCCCGAGGGCTGAGCACCGGGGAGCTGTTTTTT; CDR3 protein: CASSPRGLSTGELFF
V gene: TRBV7-9; clone size: NA; CDR3 length: 15; D gene: NA; J gene: TRBJ1-1; CDR3 DNA: TGTGCCAGCAGCCCATTTTGGCTGGGGGGGACTGAAGCTTTCTTT; CDR3 protein: CASSPFWLGGTEAFF
V gene: TRBV6-6; clone size: NA; CDR3 length: 13; D gene: TRBD1; J gene: TRBJ1-1; CDR3 DNA: TGTGCCAGCATCGGACAGGGAAAAACTGAAGCTTTCTTT; CDR3 protein: CASIGQGKTEAFF
V gene: TRBV25-1; clone size: few; CDR3 length: 14; D gene: TRBD1; J gene: TRBJ1-6; CDR3 DNA: TGTGCCAGCAGTGTCGGACAGGGTAATTCACCCCTCCACTTT; CDR3 protein: CASSVGQGNSPLHF
V gene: TRBV6-1; clone size: NA; CDR3 length: 11; D gene: NA; J gene: TRBJ1-2; CDR3 DNA: TGTGCCAGCAGTTACGAGGGCGGCTACACCTTC; CDR3 protein: CASSYEGGYTF
V gene: TRBV25-1; clone size: NA; CDR3 length: 17; D gene: NA; J gene: TRBJ1-6; CDR3 DNA: TGTGCCAGCAGTGAATATGGGACAAGCTCCTATAATTCACCCCTCCACTTT; CDR3 protein: CASSEYGTSSYNSPLHF
V gene: TRBV7-3; clone size: NA; CDR3 length: 15; D gene: NA; J gene: TRBJ2-3; CDR3 DNA: TGTGCCAGCAGCCCATCTCTAGAGAGCACAGATACGCAGTATTTT; CDR3 protein: CASSPSLESTDTQYF
V gene: TRBV5-8; clone size: once; CDR3 length: 12; D gene: NA; J gene: TRBJ2-7; CDR3 DNA: TGTGCCAGCAGCTTGCACGGCTACGAGCAGTACTTC; CDR3 protein: CASSLHGYEQYF
V gene: TRBV6-4; clone size: NA; CDR3 length: 13; D gene: NA; J gene: TRBJ1-2; CDR3 DNA: TGTGCCAGCAGCGAAGAGGGTGGCTATGGCTACACCTTC; CDR3 protein: CASSEEGGYGYTF
V gene: TRBV5-4; clone size: NA; CDR3 length: 14; D gene: NA; J gene: TRBJ2-1; CDR3 DNA: TGTGCCAGCAGCCCGGGACACTCCTACAATGAGCAGTTCTTC; CDR3 protein: CASSPGHSYNEQFF
V gene: TRBV14; clone size: once; CDR3 length: 15; D gene: NA; J gene: TRBJ1-1; CDR3 DNA: TGTGCCAGCAGACCTATGGGGACACTGAACACTGAAGCTTTCTTT; CDR3 protein: CASRPMGTLNTEAFF
V gene: TRBV5-5; clone size: NA; CDR3 length: 19; D gene: TRBD2; J gene: TRBJ2-7; CDR3 DNA: TGTGCCAGCAGCTTGTCGGAGTCGCGGGGGGCGGAGGTTAACTACGAGCAGTACTTC; CDR3 protein: CASSLSESRGAEVNYEQYF
V gene: TRBV7-9; clone size: NA; CDR3 length: 16; D gene: NA; J gene: TRBJ1-4; CDR3 DNA: TGTGCCAGCAGCTACCGCGGGTTGAGTACTAATGAAAAACTGTTTTTT; CDR3 protein: CASSYRGLSTNEKLFF
V gene: TRBV6-5; clone size: NA; CDR3 length: 12; D gene: NA; J gene: TRBJ1-1; CDR3 DNA: TGTGCCACCAAGACAGGGAACACTGAAGCTTTCTTT; CDR3 protein: CATKTGNTEAFF
V gene: TRBV6-4; clone size: few; CDR3 length: 15; D gene: TRBD2; J gene: TRBJ2-3; CDR3 DNA: TGTGCCAGCAGTGACGGGCGGGGGGGGTCAGATACGCAGTATTTT; CDR3 protein: CASSDGRGGSDTQYF
V gene: TRBV5-1; clone size: NA; CDR3 length: 14; D gene: TRBD1; J gene: TRBJ1-2; CDR3 DNA: TGCGCCAGCAGCTTCGAACAGGGGGGATCTGGCTACACCTTC; CDR3 protein: CASSFEQGGSGYTF
V gene: TRBV29-1; clone size: NA; CDR3 length: 11; D gene: NA; J gene: TRBJ2-7; CDR3 DNA: TGCAGCGTACGGACAGTCTACGAGCAGTACTTC; CDR3 protein: CSVRTVYEQYF
V gene: TRBV27; clone size: NA; CDR3 length: 14; D gene: NA; J gene: TRBJ1-5; CDR3 DNA: TGTGCCAGCAGTGTCCTTATGGGAGGGGAGCCCCAGCATTTT; CDR3 protein: CASSVLMGGEPQHF
V gene: TRBV15; clone size: NA; CDR3 length: 16; D gene: NA; J gene: TRBJ1-5; CDR3 DNA: TGTGCCACCAGCAGAGATCGAGGGATGGGCAATCAGCCCCAGCATTTT; CDR3 protein: CATSRDRGMGNQPQHF
V gene: TRBV7-2; clone size: NA; CDR3 length: 18; D gene: TRBD2; J gene: TRBJ2-3; CDR3 DNA: TGTGCCAGCAGCTTGCGGTCGGGACTAGCGGGGGGGATAGATACGCAGTATTTT; CDR3 protein: CASSLRSGLAGGIDTQYF
V gene: TRBV4-2; clone size: NA; CDR3 length: 16; D gene: TRBD1; J gene: TRBJ1-4; CDR3 DNA: TGTGCCAGCAGCCCTTTAGGACAGGGTCCTAATGAAAAACTGTTTTTT; CDR3 protein: CASSPLGQGPNEKLFF
V gene: TRBV5-1; clone size: NA; CDR3 length: 14; D gene: TRBD1; J gene: TRBJ2-7; CDR3 DNA: TGCGCCAGCAGCTTCGACAGGGGCTCCTACGAGCAGTACTTC; CDR3 protein: CASSFDRGSYEQYF
V gene: TRBV19; clone size: NA; CDR3 length: 15; D gene: TRBD1; J gene: TRBJ1-5; CDR3 DNA: TGTGCCAGTAGGAAAGCCTCAGGGGGTAACCAGCCCCAGCATTTT; CDR3 protein: CASRKASGGNQPQHF
V gene: TRBV6-5; clone size: NA; CDR3 length: 16; D gene: TRBD1; J gene: TRBJ1-2; CDR3 DNA: TGTGCCAGCAGTTCAAGTCCCGGGACAGGGGGTGGAGGCTACACCTTC; CDR3 protein: CASSSSPGTGGGGYTF
V gene: TRBV19; clone size: NA; CDR3 length: 22; D gene: NA; J gene: TRBJ1-5; CDR3 DNA: TGTGCCAGTAGTATCGAGGGGCCTTACCCCCTTCGGGACACGGCCCGCAATCAGCCCCAGCATTTT; CDR3 protein: CASSIEGPYPLRDTARNQPQHF